One T cell receptor beta chain is described in this entry. Its antigen is as yet unknown. Researchers ran the PCR with 60 Vbeta and 13 Jbeta primers. TCRdb's copy holds only in-frame clones and misses some; the assay was immunoSEQ multiplex PCR. Of about 96,000 clones in the sample, 65% to 80% were seen once. The data originate from a study of cytomegalovirus exposure and HLA in healthy donors. Study-wide points: Further analysis, carried out later, found HLA-associated TCR beta chains more clonally expanded than equally common other chains. CMV serostatus was the only immune exposure information that was available. Reported findings show TCR beta sequences accurately forecast HLA-A and HLA-B alleles in most subjects.

The CDR3 spans 16 residues. With 5 bases removed from V and 0 bases from J, the gap between germline ends came to 11 bases. The source of this sequence is a female donor in good health and CMV-seropositive. The genes are TRBV6-7 and TRBJ1-6; D possibly corresponds to TRBD1 (6 bases). TRBV6-7 is noted as an ORF with a role that remains uncertain. Sequences were obtained from PBMCs. The CDR3, as DNA: TGTGCCAGCAGTCCAACAGGGTCCTCCTATAATTCACCCCTCCACTTT. Amino acid sequence: CASSPTGSSYNSPLHF.